This TCR beta chain was observed in a study of identifying expanded T cells in peripheral blood. Sequenced by immunoSEQ multiplex PCR; TCRdb stores in-frame clones only, minus some. The sample holds some 93,000 clones, about nine tenths seen once. The CDR3 totals 15 residues. Germline V gives CDR1 MNHNS, CDR2 SASEGT. V was trimmed by 7 bases and J by 0 bases, leaving 10 bases between them. The clonotype was recovered from a person between 18 and 70 years old in good health. The sample consisted of blood. The gene calls are TRBV6-1 and TRBJ2-6; tentatively, D is TRBD1 (6 bases). CDR3 sequence (DNA): TGTGCCAGCATGACAGGAGACTCTGGGGCCAACGTCCTGACTTTC. Its translation: CASMTGDSGANVLTF.